This T cell receptor beta chain was sequenced for a study of blood T cell repertoires in COVID-19. Study details: Samples of COVID-19 (acute and convalescent) were obtained from the United States, Italy and Spain.

TCRdb's table, derived via immunoSEQ multiplex PCR, lists solely in-frame clones and lacks some. The table records 390,000 or so clones, nearly 90% of them present only once. Germline CDR1 is SEHNR and CDR2 is FQNEAQ (reference sequence). V lost 0 bases and J 6 bases, leaving 14 bases between the germline ends. This CDR3 has 15 amino acids. Sequencing was carried out using peripheral blood. The receptor comes from a man aged 18 to 35 with active or convalescent COVID-19. The chain employs TRBV7-9 and TRBJ1-2; D not resolved. Here the CDR3 reads CASSLALWEADGYTF. The DNA for the CDR3 is TGTGCCAGCAGCTTAGCCCTTTGGGAGGCCGATGGCTACACCTTC.